The 31 T cell receptor beta chains in this list originate from one sample, sequenced in a study of T cell changes during pregnancy in multiple sclerosis. Sequencing used immunoSEQ multiplex PCR; TCRdb keeps in-frame clones, though not all of them. This table holds about 80,000 clones, roughly nine tenths found once. This sample comprised CD4+ T cells from peripheral blood mononuclear cells, obtained before pregnancy. Receptor source: a female donor with multiple sclerosis, enrolled in a pregnancy study.

The rearrangement uses TRBV28 and TRBJ2-1, with 9 bases aligning to TRBD1. The CDR3 has 16 amino acids. In germline, CDR1 is MDHEN, CDR2 SYDVKM. Unmatched junction bases numbered 6, after V lost 5 bases and J lost 1 base. Here the CDR3 DNA reads TGTGCCAGCAGTATTCTCGGGACAGGGTCCTACAATGAGCAGTTCTTC. Translating it yields CASSILGTGSYNEQFF.

The chain couples TRBV30 to TRBJ1-2, with TRBD1 as a possible D gene (5 bases). Germline lookup yields CDR1 GTSNPN and CDR2 SVGIG (reference sequence). The V end was cut by 3 bases, the J end by 6 bases, with 8 bases between. CDR3 size: 11 residues. The CDR3 nucleotides read TGTGCCTGGAGAGGGGTTCATGGCTACACCTTC. It is translated as CAWRGVHGYTF. The full variable domain, in which reference TRBV30 and TRBJ1-2 provide the parts outside the CDR3, is SQTIHQWPATLVQPVGSPLSLECTVEGTSNPNLYWYRQAAGRGLQLLFYSVGIGQISSEVPQNLSASRPQDRQFILSSKKLLLSDSGFYLCAWRGVHGYTFGSGTRLTVV.

J is TRBJ2-1 and V is TRBV6-6; 8 bases are a match to TRBD2. J gave up 4 bases and V 2 bases, and 7 bases lay outside the gene matches. The CDR3 runs to 16 residues. CDR1 is MNHNY and CDR2 is SVGAGI in the germline V gene (reference sequence). CDR3 in amino acids: CASSYAAGEGYNEQFF. In DNA, the CDR3 is TGTGCCAGCAGTTACGCAGCGGGAGAAGGGTACAATGAGCAGTTCTTC.

This clone was seen only once. The chain couples TRBV27 to TRBJ2-7; a possible D gene is TRBD1 (5 bases). This CDR3 spans 15 amino acids. The V gene's germline CDR1 is MNHEY and CDR2 SMNVEV (reference sequence). With 3 bases removed from V and 5 bases from J, the gap between germline ends came to 17 bases. Written as DNA, the CDR3 is TGTGCCAGCAGTTTTTTAGGGGCCCGCCTGGACGAGCAGTACTTC. Translating it yields CASSFLGARLDEQYF.

The chain joins TRBV7-9 to TRBJ1-1, with 9 bases that match TRBD1. CDR1 is SEHNR, CDR2 FQNEAQ, per germline (reference sequence). The J segment lost 2 bases and the V segment lost 0 bases, leaving 10 bases of the junction unmatched. This CDR3 contains 18 residues. The CDR3 coding sequence is TGTGCCAGCAGCTTAGCGACCGGGACAGGGTTACTAAACACTGAAGCTTTCTTT. Its protein product is CASSLATGTGLLNTEAFF.

The CDR3 DNA follows: TGTGCCAGCAGCTCAATCTTTAACAGGGTATGGGAGACCCAGTACTTC. Translation: CASSSIFNRVWETQYF. The chain carries TRBV7-9 and TRBJ2-5; the D gene is possibly TRBD1 (6 bases). Germline loops: CDR1 SEHNR, CDR2 FQNEAQ (reference sequence). This CDR3 region has 16 residues. V shed 4 bases and J shed 5 bases, with 20 bases lying between them.

Here the CDR3 DNA reads TGTGCCAGCAGTTTATACGGCTACAATGAGCAGTTCTTC. Protein: CASSLYGYNEQFF. V usage is TRBV27 and J usage is TRBJ2-1; D unclear. Deletions cut 1 base from V and 3 bases from J, with 4 bases between. Germline V gene data show CDR1 as MNHEY and CDR2 as SMNVEV (reference sequence). The CDR3 totals 13 residues.

CDR3 sequence (DNA): TGTGCCAGCAGTGGACAGGGGGTTTCGTCCTACGAGCAGTACTTC. Protein product: CASSGQGVSSYEQYF. The J gene is TRBJ2-7, the V gene TRBV25-1, with 9 bases matching TRBD1. The CDR3 runs to 15 residues. The V gene's germline CDR1 is MGHDK and CDR2 SYGVNS. J was trimmed by 1 base and V by 4 bases; bases with no gene match: 5.

This clone has only one observation. The rearrangement links TRBV5-6 to TRBJ2-3; the D gene is possibly TRBD1 (6 bases). The germline V and J ends were trimmed by 4 bases and 5 bases, with 20 bases remaining between them. The germline V gene has CDR1 SGHDT and CDR2 YYEEEE. This CDR3 has 16 residues. The chain's CDR3 is CASSPLDSRSVDTQYF. DNA for the CDR3: TGTGCCAGCAGCCCCTTGGACAGTAGAAGTGTAGATACGCAGTATTTT. Full variable domain (outside the CDR3, taken from reference TRBV5-6 and TRBJ2-3): DAGVTQSPTHLIKTRGQQVTLRCSPKSGHDTVSWYQQALGQGPQFIFQYYEEEERQRGNFPDRFSGHQFPNYSSELNVNALLLGDSALYLCASSPLDSRSVDTQYFGPGTRLTVL.

This chain joins TRBV6-5 and TRBJ1-1, with unresolved D. The CDR3 has 13 residues. The germline V and J ends were trimmed by 6 bases and 0 bases, with 8 bases remaining between them. Germline V gives CDR1 MNHEY, CDR2 SVGAGI. The CDR3 sequence: CASREGLNTEAFF. The CDR3 DNA reads as TGTGCCAGCAGGGAGGGCTTGAACACTGAAGCTTTCTTT.

The V call is TRBV27, the J call TRBJ2-7; TRBD2 agrees at 8 bases. The end of the DNA aligns better with TRBJ2-1, so the J call may be wrong. This CDR3 is 15 amino acids long. Germline V gene data show CDR1 as MNHEY and CDR2 as SMNVEV (reference sequence). The CDR3: CASSFPGLGSPEQFF. The CDR3 DNA reads as TGTGCCAGCAGTTTCCCGGGACTAGGAAGTCCTGAGCAGTTCTTC.

The chain couples TRBV6-4 to TRBJ2-3; TRBD1 might be the D (6 bases). The CDR3 consists of 13 residues. Trimming took 4 bases from V and 6 from J, leaving 11 bases between them. The germline gives CDR1 MRHNA, CDR2 SNTAGT. CDR3 region: CASSVGQRDTQYF. The CDR3 DNA sequence: TGTGCCAGCAGTGTAGGACAGCGGGATACGCAGTATTTT.

The chain employs TRBV30 and TRBJ1-1, with D unresolved. CDR1 is GTSNPN and CDR2 is SVGIG in the germline V gene (reference sequence). The CDR3 totals 12 residues. The germline V and J ends were trimmed by 5 bases and 4 bases, with 11 bases remaining between them. CDR3 bases: TGTGCCTGGTCACCCAGGATCACTGAAGCTTTCTTT. Its translation: CAWSPRITEAFF. The full variable domain, in which reference TRBV30 and TRBJ1-1 provide the parts outside the CDR3, is SQTIHQWPATLVQPVGSPLSLECTVEGTSNPNLYWYRQAAGRGLQLLFYSVGIGQISSEVPQNLSASRPQDRQFILSSKKLLLSDSGFYLCAWSPRITEAFFGQGTRLTVV.

The chain employs TRBV27 and TRBJ1-1; TRBD1 might be the D (5 bases). This CDR3 has 16 amino acids. The germline V gene has CDR1 MNHEY and CDR2 SMNVEV (reference sequence). Trimming took 3 bases from V and 0 from J, leaving 14 bases between them. CDR3 nucleotides: TGTGCCAGCAGTTTGTCCCTTGGGGCGCTGAACACTGAAGCTTTCTTT. Its protein product is CASSLSLGALNTEAFF.

The chain uses TRBV5-1 and TRBJ1-5; TRBD1 aligns across 11 bases. Per the germline V gene, CDR1 is SGHRS and CDR2 is YFSETQ. V lost 4 bases to trimming and J lost 5 bases; unmatched junction nucleotides: 2. The CDR3 is made up of 14 amino acids. CDR3 sequence: CASSRTGGDQPQHF. The CDR3 nucleotides read TGCGCCAGCAGCCGGACAGGGGGCGATCAGCCCCAGCATTTT.

The chain recombines TRBV18 with TRBJ1-1; possibly TRBD1 for D (5 bases). This CDR3 is built from 14 residues. Trimming shortened V by 3 bases and J by 0 bases, and 8 bases separated the two germline ends. CDR1 and CDR2 (germline): KGHSH, LQKENI. CDR3 sequence (DNA): TGTGCCAGCTCACCGACAGTCATGAACACTGAAGCTTTCTTT. The encoded protein is CASSPTVMNTEAFF.

The rearrangement uses TRBV7-9 and TRBJ2-5, with 8 bases matching TRBD1. Germline CDR1 SEHNR, CDR2 FQNEAQ (reference sequence). The CDR3 has 14 amino acids. The V segment lost 4 bases and the J segment 4 bases; nucleotides outside the gene matches: 5. For the CDR3, the DNA is TGTGCCAGCAGCTCCCCGACAGGGGTAGAGACCCAGTACTTC. Translating it yields CASSSPTGVETQYF.

The rearrangement links TRBV5-5 to TRBJ2-7; maybe TRBD1 (6 bases). The germline V and J ends were trimmed by 2 bases and 0 bases, with 9 bases remaining between them. CDR3 size: 14 residues. The germline V gene encodes CDR1 SGHKS and CDR2 YYEKEE (reference sequence). CDR3 residues: CASSLGGFSYEQYF. The CDR3 DNA is TGTGCCAGCAGCTTAGGGGGTTTCTCCTACGAGCAGTACTTC.

The V and J genes are TRBV5-1 and TRBJ1-4; D is possibly TRBD1 (5 bases). Germline V gene data show CDR1 as SGHRS and CDR2 as YFSETQ. This CDR3 comprises 16 residues. Trimming took off 0 bases at V and 2 bases at J, with 11 bases between the two ends. CDR3 sequence reads: CASSLDPQGTNEKLFF. In DNA, the CDR3 is TGCGCCAGCAGCTTGGATCCGCAGGGTACTAATGAAAAACTGTTTTTT.

V is TRBV28 and J is TRBJ1-2; 9 bases are a match to TRBD1. This CDR3 has 13 residues. Trimming at V came to 6 bases and at J to 4 bases, leaving 3 bases not matched to a gene. CDR1 MDHEN and CDR2 SYDVKM come from the germline V gene. This chain's CDR3 is CASSLQGAYGYTF. CDR3 DNA: TGTGCCAGCAGCCTACAGGGGGCCTATGGCTACACCTTC.

The J gene is TRBJ2-3, the V gene TRBV5-6; TRBD2 matches 10 bases. This CDR3 has 17 residues. CDR1 SGHDT and CDR2 YYEEEE come from the germline V gene. V trimming: 4 bases; J trimming: 5 bases; junction bases outside the gene matches: 13. CDR3 sequence (DNA): TGTGCCAGCAGCCCCCTCATATTAGCGGGGGGTGGAGATACGCAGTATTTT. It encodes CASSPLILAGGGDTQYF.

The chain links TRBV19 to TRBJ1-2, with D perhaps TRBD1 (6 bases). The germline CDR1 and CDR2 sequences are LNHDA and SQIVND (reference sequence). Trimming left V 5 bases short and J 8 bases short, with 9 bases between. The CDR3 is made up of 11 amino acids. CDR3 coding DNA: TGTGCCAGTAGTTTACAGGGCGGCTACACCTTC. Its protein is CASSLQGGYTF. The complete variable domain, with remaining parts taken from reference TRBV19 and TRBJ1-2, reads DGGITQSPKYLFRKEGQNVTLSCEQNLNHDAMYWYRQDPGQGLRLIYYSQIVNDFQKGDIAEGYSVSREKKESFPLTVTSAQKNPTAFYLCASSLQGGYTFGSGTRLTVV.

The chain joins TRBV27 to TRBJ2-3; D unresolved. Trimming cost V 3 bases and J 5 bases, with 3 bases left between them. CDR1 MNHEY and CDR2 SMNVEV come from the germline V gene (reference sequence). This CDR3 has 11 residues. The CDR3: CASSFLDTQYF. The CDR3 DNA reads as TGTGCCAGCAGTTTCCTAGATACGCAGTATTTT.

The chain uses TRBV28 and TRBJ1-2; D gene unclear. The CDR3 loop spans 14 amino acids. V dropped 3 bases and J dropped 3 bases, with 11 bases sitting between them. CDR1 is MDHEN, CDR2 SYDVKM, per germline. In nucleotides, the CDR3 is TGTGCCAGCAGTTTGAACGGGCGGGACTATGGCTACACCTTC. As protein: CASSLNGRDYGYTF.

The rearrangement uses TRBV5-1 and TRBJ2-1; possibly TRBD2 for D (6 bases). Germline V gives CDR1 SGHRS, CDR2 YFSETQ. The CDR3 extends over 15 amino acids. V shed 4 bases and J shed 4 bases, with 15 bases lying between them. This chain's CDR3 is CASSTLGGTYNEQFF. DNA for the CDR3: TGCGCCAGCAGCACCCTAGGCGGGACTTACAATGAGCAGTTCTTC.

The CDR3 loop reads CSVFIDGYTF. CDR3 coding DNA: TGCAGCGTTTTTATCGATGGCTACACCTTC. The rearrangement links TRBV29-1 to TRBJ1-2; D not resolved. The CDR3 extends over 10 amino acids. V shed 5 bases and J shed 6 bases, with 7 bases lying between them. The V gene's germline CDR1 is SQVTM and CDR2 ANQGSEA.

The V gene is TRBV29-1, the J gene TRBJ2-1; TRBD1 is a possible D gene (5 bases). Germline values: CDR1 SQVTM, CDR2 ANQGSEA. Trimming left V 6 bases short and J 4 bases short, with 16 bases between. CDR3 length: 14 amino acids. CDR3 coding DNA: TGCAGCGTACGACCCTTCCAGGGTTACAATGAGCAGTTCTTC. Its protein product is CSVRPFQGYNEQFF.

This chain joins TRBV19 and TRBJ1-1, with D possibly TRBD1 on 5 matching bases. Trimming cost V 1 base and J 8 bases, with 11 bases left between them. CDR1 is LNHDA and CDR2 is SQIVND in the germline V gene (reference sequence). This CDR3 comprises 13 residues. Here the CDR3 reads CASSIGQFGEAFF. CDR3 coding DNA: TGTGCCAGTAGTATAGGACAGTTCGGGGAAGCTTTCTTT. The full variable domain, completed using reference TRBV19 and TRBJ1-1, is DGGITQSPKYLFRKEGQNVTLSCEQNLNHDAMYWYRQDPGQGLRLIYYSQIVNDFQKGDIAEGYSVSREKKESFPLTVTSAQKNPTAFYLCASSIGQFGEAFFGQGTRLTVV.

V and J are TRBV5-1 and TRBJ2-7, with a tentative D call TRBD1 (6 bases). This CDR3 is 15 amino acids long. Germline CDR1 and CDR2: SGHRS and YFSETQ. Deletions cut 4 bases from V and 0 bases from J, with 14 bases between. The CDR3 region is CASSGRTGSSYEQYF. For the CDR3, the DNA is TGCGCCAGCAGCGGACGCACAGGGAGCTCCTACGAGCAGTACTTC.

V usage is TRBV19 and J usage is TRBJ2-3; D ambiguous. CDR3 size: 15 residues. Per germline, CDR1 LNHDA and CDR2 SQIVND (reference sequence). The V end lost 6 bases, the J end lost 1 base, and 14 bases lay between the germline ends. CDR3 in amino acids: CASRSTILGTDTQYF. CDR3 DNA sequence: TGTGCCAGTAGAAGTACCATACTGGGCACAGATACGCAGTATTTT.

The chain couples TRBV28 to TRBJ2-7; TRBD2 aligns across 11 bases. This CDR3 is built from 16 residues. V lost 11 bases and J lost 1; bases outside the gene matches: 13. Germline V gene data show CDR1 as MDHEN and CDR2 as SYDVKM. Here the CDR3 DNA reads TGTGCCGCTATGGGACTAGCGGCTTGGGGTTCCTACGAGCAGTACTTC. Amino acids: CAAMGLAAWGSYEQYF.